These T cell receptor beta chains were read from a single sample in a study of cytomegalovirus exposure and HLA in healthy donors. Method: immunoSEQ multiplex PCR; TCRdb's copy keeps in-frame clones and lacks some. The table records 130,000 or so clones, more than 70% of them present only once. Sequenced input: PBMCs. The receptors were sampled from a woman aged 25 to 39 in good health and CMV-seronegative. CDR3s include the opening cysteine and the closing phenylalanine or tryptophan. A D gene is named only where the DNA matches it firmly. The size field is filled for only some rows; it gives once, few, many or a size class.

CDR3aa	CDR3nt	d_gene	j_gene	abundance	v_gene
CASSYSRSGELFF	TGTGCCAGCAGTTACTCAAGGAGCGGGGAGCTGTTTTTT	-	TRBJ2-2	-	TRBV6-5
CSAPDKLITDTQYF	TGCAGCGCCCCGGACAAACTCATCACAGATACGCAGTATTTT	-	TRBJ2-3	-	TRBV29-1
CSVVLGGRTNTEAFF	TGCAGCGTTGTACTCGGGGGACGGACGAACACTGAAGCTTTCTTT	-	TRBJ1-1	-	TRBV29-1
CASSRGGFSTDTQYF	TGTGCCAGCAGTCGCGGGGGCTTCAGCACAGATACGCAGTATTTT	-	TRBJ2-3	once	TRBV27
CASAYGEPQREYF	TGTGCCAGCGCCTATGGAGAGCCTCAGCGGGAGTATTTT	-	TRBJ2-3	-	TRBV7-9
CASSLKAGATRNNEQFF	TGTGCCAGCAGCTTAAAGGCGGGGGCTACTAGGAACAATGAGCAGTTCTTC	-	TRBJ2-1	-	TRBV7-3
CASSEGGGGRTDTQYF	TGTGCCAGCAGTGAAGGTGGCGGGGGCCGCACAGATACGCAGTATTTT	-	TRBJ2-3	-	TRBV25-1
CASSTDRAGYTF	TGTGCCAGCAGTACAGACAGGGCTGGCTACACCTTC	TRBD1	TRBJ1-2	once	TRBV6-5
CASSSSGTKNTGELFF	TGTGCCAGCAGTTCCTCCGGGACTAAAAACACCGGGGAGCTGTTTTTT	TRBD2	TRBJ2-2	-	TRBV27
CASNSGTDRSSPMNTEAFF	TGTGCCAGCAACTCCGGGACAGATAGATCGTCACCCATGAACACTGAAGCTTTCTTT	TRBD1	TRBJ1-1	-	TRBV7-2
CASSVGGGGREETQYF	TGTGCCAGCAGCGTAGGAGGCGGGGGCCGGGAAGAGACCCAGTACTTC	-	TRBJ2-5	-	TRBV9
CASSLGVNTEAFF	TGTGCCAGCAGCTTAGGAGTGAACACTGAAGCTTTCTTT	-	TRBJ1-1	-	TRBV5-6
CASSEVRGNQPQHF	TGTGCCAGCAGTGAGGTCAGGGGCAATCAGCCCCAGCATTTT	-	TRBJ1-5	-	TRBV2
CASSLGQGFNYGYTF	TGTGCCAGCAGCCTGGGACAGGGATTCAACTATGGCTACACCTTC	TRBD1	TRBJ1-2	-	TRBV5-4
CASSLNPTGGRNSPLHF	TGTGCCAGCAGCTTAAATCCCACAGGGGGTAGGAATTCACCCCTCCACTTT	TRBD1	TRBJ1-6	-	TRBV7-2
CASSQQGAGLGYTF	TGCGCCAGCAGCCAACAAGGGGCAGGGTTAGGCTACACCTTC	-	TRBJ1-2	-	TRBV4-3
CASSYNPNTEAFF	TGTGCCAGCAGTTATAATCCCAACACTGAAGCTTTCTTT	-	TRBJ1-1	-	TRBV6-5
CASSCWTYTRVYHLFSYNEQFF	TGTGCCAGCAGCTGTTGGACCTACACTAGGGTGTATCACTTGTTCTCCTACAATGAGCAGTTCTTC	-	TRBJ2-1	-	TRBV12-1
CASAFNTGELFF	TGTGCCAGCGCATTTAACACCGGGGAGCTGTTTTTT	-	TRBJ2-2	once	TRBV15
CASRGQDYNEQFF	TGTGCCAGCAGGGGCCAGGATTACAATGAGCAGTTCTTC	-	TRBJ2-1	-	TRBV7-2
CASRAPETSRETQYF	TGTGCCAGCAGGGCCCCCGAGACTAGCAGAGAGACCCAGTACTTC	TRBD2	TRBJ2-5	few	TRBV2
CASSKTGSYEQYF	TGTGCCAGTAGTAAGACAGGCTCCTACGAGCAGTACTTC	-	TRBJ2-7	once	TRBV19
CASSRWTGTVNTEAFF	TGTGCCAGCAGCCGTTGGACAGGGACTGTGAACACTGAAGCTTTCTTT	TRBD1	TRBJ1-1	-	TRBV11-3
CASSPPVSSYNEQFF	TGTGCCAGCTCACCACCGGTCAGTTCCTACAATGAGCAGTTCTTC	-	TRBJ2-1	-	TRBV18
CASSNRGENIQYF	TGTGCCAGCAGCAACAGGGGGGAAAACATTCAGTACTTC	TRBD1	TRBJ2-4	-	TRBV6-6
CASSLSQGRVNSPLHF	TGTGCCAGCAGCTTAAGCCAGGGTAGGGTCAATTCACCCCTCCACTTT	-	TRBJ1-6	once	TRBV7-9
CAIADYGYTF	TGCGCCATCGCGGACTATGGCTACACCTTC	-	TRBJ1-2	few	TRBV10-1
CASSQVDGTGLDEQYF	TGCGCCAGCAGCCAAGTGGACGGGACAGGCCTGGACGAGCAGTACTTC	TRBD1	TRBJ2-7	-	TRBV4-1
CASGHSDRGPSPEHCDF	TGTGCCAGCGGGCACAGCGACAGGGGGCCCTCCCCCGAACATTGTGATTTT	TRBD1	TRBJ1-4	-	TRBV25-1
CASSLPGTGVGATNEKLFF	TGTGCCAGCAGCCTGCCGGGGACAGGGGTAGGGGCAACTAATGAAAAACTGTTTTTT	TRBD1	TRBJ1-4	-	TRBV14
CASSLEGGPNTEAFF	TGTGCCAGCAGCTTGGAGGGAGGGCCGAACACTGAAGCTTTCTTT	-	TRBJ1-1	once	TRBV5-6
CASSLGRGRDSPLHF	TGCGCCAGCAGCTTGGGAAGGGGCAGAGATTCACCCCTCCACTTT	-	TRBJ1-6	-	TRBV4-3
CAAQGQVSGYTF	TGTGCCGCCCAGGGACAGGTCAGCGGCTACACCTTC	TRBD1	TRBJ1-2	few	TRBV6-1
CASSEDGGEETQYF	TGTGCCAGCAGTGAAGACGGGGGGGAAGAGACCCAGTACTTC	TRBD2	TRBJ2-5	-	TRBV2
CASSVDGRGYGYTF	TGTGCCAGCAGCGTAGATGGCAGGGGCTATGGCTACACCTTC	-	TRBJ1-2	-	TRBV9
CASSSGGKRSYNEQFF	TGTGCCAGCAGCTCCGGGGGTAAGCGATCCTACAATGAGCAGTTCTTC	-	TRBJ2-1	-	TRBV9
CASTRQGKSTDTQYF	TGTGCCAGCACCCGACAGGGAAAAAGCACAGATACGCAGTATTTT	TRBD1	TRBJ2-3	few	TRBV6-5
CASSPSGGFRTYTDTQYF	TGCGCCAGCAGTCCTAGCGGGGGGTTCCGTACGTACACAGATACGCAGTATTTT	TRBD2	TRBJ2-3	few	TRBV5-1
CASSYGLGNTGELFF	TGTGCCAGCAGTTATGGTCTCGGGAACACCGGGGAGCTGTTTTTT	-	TRBJ2-2	-	TRBV6-5
CAISNPGQAYEQYF	TGTGCCATCAGCAATCCGGGACAGGCCTACGAGCAGTACTTC	TRBD1	TRBJ2-7	-	TRBV10-3
CASSGGTGRVDEKLFF	TGTGCCAGCAGCGGAGGGACAGGGAGAGTCGATGAAAAACTGTTTTTT	TRBD1	TRBJ1-4	-	TRBV11-3
CASRASGGRRDTQYF	TGTGCCAGCCGGGCCTCAGGGGGGCGGAGAGATACGCAGTATTTT	-	TRBJ2-3	-	TRBV27
CASSNGGSGNTIYF	TGCGCCAGCAGCAACGGGGGCTCTGGAAACACCATATATTTT	-	TRBJ1-3	-	TRBV5-1
CASTQGFREAFF	TGTGCCAGCACCCAGGGATTTAGGGAAGCTTTCTTT	-	TRBJ1-1	-	TRBV6-1
CASSPGGGAYEQYF	TGTGCCAGCTCACCGGGTGGAGGTGCCTACGAGCAGTACTTC	-	TRBJ2-7	-	TRBV18
CASSGGDGPGGYTF	TGTGCCAGCAGCGGAGGGGACGGCCCAGGTGGCTACACCTTC	-	TRBJ1-2	-	TRBV5-4
CSVDGQGGETQYF	TGCAGCGTTGACGGTCAGGGGGGAGAGACCCAGTACTTC	-	TRBJ2-5	-	TRBV29-1
CASSQATSGGSYEQYF	TGCGCCAGCAGCCAGGCTACTAGCGGGGGCTCCTACGAGCAGTACTTC	TRBD2	TRBJ2-7	-	TRBV4-3
CALRAGGEGTEAFF	TGTGCCCTAAGGGCAGGGGGCGAAGGGACTGAAGCTTTCTTT	TRBD1	TRBJ1-1	-	TRBV10-3
CASSIGSYEQYF	TGTGCCAGCAGTATCGGTTCCTACGAGCAGTACTTC	-	TRBJ2-7	-	TRBV6-1
CASSFRWRGGGETQYF	TGTGCCAGCAGCTTTCGATGGCGGGGGGGCGGAGAGACCCAGTACTTC	TRBD2	TRBJ2-5	-	TRBV7-9
CATSRDRVQVGGYTF	TGTGCCACCAGCAGAGACAGGGTGCAGGTGGGAGGCTACACCTTC	-	TRBJ1-2	-	TRBV15
CASMQGGPDTEAFF	TGTGCCAGCATGCAAGGGGGTCCGGACACTGAAGCTTTCTTT	-	TRBJ1-1	-	TRBV7-8
CASSPRGSGVSYNEQFF	TGTGCCAGCAGCCCACGGGGTAGCGGGGTGTCCTACAATGAGCAGTTCTTC	TRBD2	TRBJ2-1	-	TRBV9
CASSAGHHLNSPLHF	TGTGCCAGCAGCGCTGGACACCACCTTAATTCACCCCTCCACTTT	-	TRBJ1-6	-	TRBV7-2
CASSIDGRGDLGDTQYF	TGTGCCAGTAGTATAGATGGGAGGGGGGACTTAGGAGATACGCAGTATTTT	-	TRBJ2-3	-	TRBV19
CASSPLASSYNEQFF	TGTGCCAGCAGCCCATTAGCGAGCTCCTACAATGAGCAGTTCTTC	-	TRBJ2-1	-	TRBV7-2